This TCR beta chain was sequenced during a study of shared clonotypes between healthy human individuals. Across the whole study: CD8 memory received one plate per donor, CD8 naive two, CD4 memory three and CD4 naive three.

Whole-study results and caveats: It was observed that approximately 5% of naive CD4 clonotypes were shared across a handful of donors.

Over several immunoSEQ plates, each subset's genomic DNA was distributed in even portions. In the authors' workflow: Sequence data from immunoSEQ were junction-only and lacked quality scores; consequently, filtering differed. The data were produced by immunoSEQ multiplex PCR, yet TCRdb's version contains in-frame clones alone and is incomplete. The V and J calls and the clone size are those of that table, but D and trimming were determined from the DNA. The sample carries around 2.1 million clones, 85% to 95% recorded once. Naive CD8 cells lacked CD45RO, underwent positive selection for CCR7 and left out terminally differentiated effector memory CD45RA+ cells. On this clone itself: Its target is not known.

The CDR3 length is 14 residues. Trimming stripped 5 bases from V and 5 bases from J, with 15 bases between. From germline, CDR1 is SSHAT and CDR2 FNYEAQ (reference sequence). The chain is built from TRBV7-7 and TRBJ2-5, with D possibly matching TRBD1 (5 bases). Sequenced: naive CD8+ T cells from PBMCs. The sequence derives from a man younger than 35 in good health. Some clones in this sample may be carry-over from other donors' samples. The CDR3 nucleotides read TGTGCCAGCAGCCCGGCCGGCAGGGTGGAGACCCAGTACTTC. Its protein product is CASSPAGRVETQYF.